Sequencing of this TCR beta chain was carried out in a study of beta chain features in type 1 diabetes. The CDR3 runs to 16 residues. The germline V gene encodes CDR1 MNHNS and CDR2 SASEGT. Trimming stripped 0 bases from V and 0 bases from J, with 9 bases between. Notes on this clone: The antigen is not known.

Notes on the study in general: All four CD4+ subsets of Type 1 diabetes patients contained TCRB CDR3s that were moderately but significantly shorter.

Expressed TCRB transcripts got sequenced, as all isolated RNA was reverse transcribed. Profiling relied on immunoSEQ multiplex PCR, and the TCRdb table lists in-frame clones only, not all of them. The sample comprises some 660,000 clones, around 15% of which are singletons, and roughly 0.04% rests with the top ten. The sample was naive CD4+ T cells from blood. V is TRBV6-1 and J is TRBJ1-5; D gene unclear. The source is a man between 18 and 29 years old with type 1 diabetes. CDR3 protein: CASSEALAHSNQPQHF. CDR3 DNA: TGTGCCAGCAGTGAAGCCCTGGCACATAGCAATCAGCCCCAGCATTTT.